The 12 T cell receptor beta chains in this list originate from one sample, sequenced in a study of blood T cell repertoires in COVID-19. Data came from immunoSEQ multiplex PCR; TCRdb stores just in-frame clones and leaves some out. The sample has 340,000 or so clones; 65% to 90% are singletons. Material: PBMCs or T cells enriched from blood (not recorded which). These receptors came from a woman aged 35 to 49 with acute COVID-19.

This rearrangement joins TRBV19 to TRBJ1-1; D not resolved. The CDR3 contains 14 residues. V lost 3 bases and J 5 bases, leaving 13 bases between the germline ends. The germline V gene has CDR1 LNHDA and CDR2 SQIVND (reference sequence). CDR3 sequence: CASSIRVEATEAFF. CDR3 DNA: TGTGCCAGTAGTATTCGAGTAGAAGCTACTGAAGCTTTCTTT.

The V call is TRBV5-4, the J call TRBJ1-1, with D perhaps TRBD1 (5 bases). Germline lookup yields CDR1 SGHNT and CDR2 YYREEE (reference sequence). This CDR3 has 15 residues. Trimming took 5 bases from V and 5 from J, leaving 19 bases between them. The CDR3 loop reads CASRPAVGGYTEAFF. DNA of the CDR3: TGTGCCAGCAGACCAGCGGTCGGGGGTTATACTGAAGCTTTCTTT.

This CDR3 reads CASSYSDRGGYTF. The CDR3 nucleotides are TGTGCCAGCAGTTACTCGGACAGGGGTGGCTACACCTTC. The J gene is TRBJ1-2, the V gene TRBV6-5; TRBD1 matches at 9 bases. The CDR3 is made up of 13 amino acids. The trim removed 0 bases at V and 7 bases at J, leaving 0 bases unmatched. Looked up from germline, CDR1 is MNHEY and CDR2 is SVGAGI.

J is TRBJ1-2 and V is TRBV5-5, with a weak D call TRBD1 (6 bases). Germline V gives CDR1 SGHKS, CDR2 YYEKEE (reference sequence). Trimming cost V 0 bases and J 2 bases, with 11 bases left between them. This CDR3 contains 15 residues. The CDR3 here is CASSLAGTGNYGYTF. CDR3 nucleotide sequence: TGTGCCAGCAGCTTGGCGGGAACAGGGAACTATGGCTACACCTTC.

The rearrangement uses TRBV24-1 and TRBJ1-6; weak D call: TRBD1 (6 bases). V lost 12 bases, J lost 11 bases, and 22 bases lay in between. Germline V gene sequence: CDR1 KGHDR, CDR2 SFDVKD. CDR3 length: 14 residues. The CDR3, as DNA: TGTGCCCCAGTGACTCGACAGGCTTGTCCACCCCTCCACTTT. Amino acids: CAPVTRQACPPLHF.

The gene calls are TRBV7-2 and TRBJ1-5, with TRBD1 matching over 9 bases. Losses at the gene ends were 4 bases for V and 1 base for J; bases not matched to a gene: 5. CDR1 is SGHTA, CDR2 FQGNSA, per germline. This CDR3 region has 16 residues. CDR3 amino acids: CASSSTGGRSNQPQHF. In DNA, the CDR3 is TGTGCCAGCAGCTCAACAGGGGGCAGGAGCAATCAGCCCCAGCATTTT.

The chain links TRBV23-1 to TRBJ2-7, with unresolved D. Being an ORF, TRBV23-1 has a function that is uncertain. The CDR3 loop spans 14 amino acids. The V end lost 0 bases, the J end lost 0 bases, and 6 bases lay between the germline ends. The CDR3 coding sequence is TGCGCCAGCAGTCAATCTTCTAGCTCCTACGAGCAGTACTTC. Translated: CASSQSSSSYEQYF.

On this clone: This sample also contains other DNA sequences that code for the same CDR3. The chain is built from TRBV4-1 and TRBJ1-2; TRBD1 agrees at 8 bases. The trim removed 2 bases at V and 7 bases at J, leaving 3 bases unmatched. Germline V gene data show CDR1 as MGHRA and CDR2 as YSYEKL. CDR3 length equals 13 residues. The CDR3 coding sequence is TGCGCCAGCAGCCAACAGGGGGCTCTTGGCTACACCTTC. Amino acids: CASSQQGALGYTF.

The V gene is TRBV18, the J gene TRBJ2-7; D might be TRBD1 (6 bases). Between the trimmed V and J ends, which lost 3 bases and 3 bases, there was a span of 15 bases. CDR3 length: 15 amino acids. In germline, CDR1 is KGHSH, CDR2 LQKENI. The CDR3 here is CASSPGAGNGYEQYF. The CDR3 DNA is TGTGCCAGCTCACCGGGGGCAGGGAACGGCTACGAGCAGTACTTC.

The chain is built from TRBV6-6 and TRBJ1-5, with 7 bases fitting TRBD1. This CDR3 is 16 amino acids long. The germline gives CDR1 MNHNY, CDR2 SVGAGI (reference sequence). The junction had 4 bases not matched to a gene; V was cut back by 2 bases and J by 0 bases. CDR3 nucleotides: TGTGCCAGCAGTTACGGGACAGCGTTTAGCAATCAGCCCCAGCATTTT. Its translation is CASSYGTAFSNQPQHF.

This clone was seen a single time. The genes are TRBV14 and TRBJ2-7; 9 positions agree with TRBD2. This CDR3 has 16 residues. V gave up 0 bases and J gave up 7 bases; unmatched junction bases: 10. CDR1 SGHDN and CDR2 FVKESK come from the germline V gene. Written as DNA, the CDR3 is TGTGCCAGCAGCCAAGACGGCAGCGGGAGGTTGACGGAGCAGTACTTC. Its translation: CASSQDGSGRLTEQYF.

This clone occurred once. This rearrangement joins TRBV11-2 to TRBJ1-2, with D possibly being TRBD1 (5 bases). Germline values: CDR1 SGHAT, CDR2 FQNNGV. The V gene lost 5 bases and the J gene lost 0 bases, with 13 bases spanning the gap. CDR3 length: 15 amino acids. This chain's CDR3 is CASSEQQAANYGYTF. The DNA of the CDR3 is TGTGCCAGCAGCGAGCAACAGGCAGCTAACTATGGCTACACCTTC.